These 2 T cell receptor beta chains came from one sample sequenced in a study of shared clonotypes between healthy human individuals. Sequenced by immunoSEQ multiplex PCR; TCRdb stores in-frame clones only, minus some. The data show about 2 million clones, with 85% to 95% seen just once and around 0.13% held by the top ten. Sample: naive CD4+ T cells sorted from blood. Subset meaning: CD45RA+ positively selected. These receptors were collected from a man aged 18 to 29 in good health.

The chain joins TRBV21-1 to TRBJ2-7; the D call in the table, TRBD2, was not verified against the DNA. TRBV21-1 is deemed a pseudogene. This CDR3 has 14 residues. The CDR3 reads CASSKNSGSHEQYF. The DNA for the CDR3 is TGTGCCAGCAGCAAAAATAGCGGGAGCCACGAGCAGTACTTC.

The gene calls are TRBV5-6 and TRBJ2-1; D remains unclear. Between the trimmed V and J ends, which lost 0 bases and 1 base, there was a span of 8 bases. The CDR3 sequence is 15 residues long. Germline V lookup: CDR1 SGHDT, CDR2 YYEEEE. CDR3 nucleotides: TGTGCCAGCAGCTTGGTGGGTCCTTCCTACAATGAGCAGTTCTTC. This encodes CASSLVGPSYNEQFF. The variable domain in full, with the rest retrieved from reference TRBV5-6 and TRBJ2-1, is DAGVTQSPTHLIKTRGQQVTLRCSPKSGHDTVSWYQQALGQGPQFIFQYYEEEERQRGNFPDRFSGHQFPNYSSELNVNALLLGDSALYLCASSLVGPSYNEQFFGPGTRLTVL.